A single sample gave rise to the 26 T cell receptor beta chains below, sequenced in a study of blood T cell repertoires in COVID-19. Libraries were prepared by immunoSEQ multiplex PCR; TCRdb keeps only in-frame clonotypes and omits some of them. The sample lists fewer than 350,000 clones, approximately 80% seen once, with 2.5% to 3.5% in the top ten. Sequencing was performed on peripheral blood. These receptor sequences come from a woman between 55 and 75 years old with active or convalescent COVID-19.

This clone has only a few counts. V gene TRBV11-3 combines with J gene TRBJ2-2; D possibly corresponds to TRBD2 (8 bases). Trimming removed 5 bases from V and 6 bases from J, with 19 bases in between. The CDR3 is made up of 16 amino acids. The V gene's germline CDR1 is SGHNT and CDR2 YENEEA. CDR3 sequence (DNA): TGTGCCAGCAGCCGGGGGGGACAGAGTCGTGCCGGGGAGCTGTTTTTT. Protein product: CASSRGGQSRAGELFF.

The rearrangement links TRBV19 to TRBJ1-5; D is perhaps TRBD1 (6 bases). The germline CDR1 and CDR2 sequences are LNHDA and SQIVND (reference sequence). V was shortened by 7 bases and J by 2 bases, with 12 bases between the two germline ends. This CDR3 contains 14 residues. The CDR3, as DNA: TGTGCCAGTAACTGGGGGCTGGGCAATCAGCCCCAGCATTTT. This sequence encodes CASNWGLGNQPQHF.

The chain combines TRBV18 with TRBJ2-7; no clear D gene. The V end lost 0 bases, the J end lost 3 bases, and 12 bases lay between the germline ends. CDR1 is KGHSH, CDR2 LQKENI, per germline. This CDR3 spans 15 amino acids. In nucleotides, the CDR3 is TGTGCCAGCTCACCACCGGTCCAGGTGAACTACGAGCAGTACTTC. Protein product: CASSPPVQVNYEQYF.

The chain uses TRBV27 and TRBJ1-5; D may be TRBD1 (6 bases). This CDR3 has 14 residues. Deletions cut 2 bases from V and 3 bases from J, with 8 bases between. The germline V gene encodes CDR1 MNHEY and CDR2 SMNVEV (reference sequence). The CDR3 loop is CASSLQGPNQPQHF. The DNA for the CDR3 is TGTGCCAGCAGTTTACAGGGGCCCAATCAGCCCCAGCATTTT.

The V gene is TRBV6-6, the J gene TRBJ1-2, with no clear D. The CDR3 is 13 amino acids. CDR1 and CDR2 from the germline V gene are MNHNY and SVGAGI (reference sequence). V was cut by 7 bases and J by 0 bases, with 9 bases left in between. The CDR3 sequence: CASTKGANYGYTF. Here the CDR3 DNA reads TGTGCCAGCACCAAGGGAGCTAACTATGGCTACACCTTC.

The chain uses TRBV2 and TRBJ1-2; D unclear. The V end was cut by 3 bases, the J end by 14 bases, with 10 bases between. Germline assignment: CDR1 SNHLY and CDR2 FYNNEI. The CDR3 is made up of 10 amino acids. The CDR3 loop is CASSDLLLTF. In DNA, the CDR3 is TGTGCCAGCAGTGACCTACTCCTAACCTTC.

This sequence joins TRBV11-1 and TRBJ2-2; 9 nucleotides align to TRBD2. CDR3 length equals 15 residues. The V and J ends lost 5 bases and 7 bases, in that order; junction bases with no gene match: 8. The germline CDR1 and CDR2 sequences are SGHAT and FQDESV (reference sequence). CDR3 region: CASSAGTSFGGELFF. The CDR3 DNA follows: TGTGCCAGCAGCGCCGGGACTAGCTTTGGCGGGGAGCTGTTTTTT.

This rearrangement joins TRBV3-1 (or the pseudogene TRBV3-2) to TRBJ1-1; D is uncertain. The CDR3 runs 16 residues. Germline V CDR1 and CDR2: LGHDT, YNNKEL (reference sequence). Trimming cost V 0 bases and J 0 bases, with 11 bases left between them. This chain's CDR3 is CASSQDYRGMNTEAFF. CDR3 coding DNA: TGTGCCAGCAGCCAAGACTATCGGGGTATGAACACTGAAGCTTTCTTT.

This clone occurred once. V usage is TRBV2 and J usage is TRBJ1-3; D may be TRBD1 (6 bases). Trimming took off 4 bases at V and 0 bases at J, with 7 bases between the two ends. This CDR3 region has 14 residues. Germline lookup yields CDR1 SNHLY and CDR2 FYNNEI. Here the CDR3 DNA reads TGTGCCAGCAGTGTACAGGGCTCTGGAAACACCATATATTTT. Its protein is CASSVQGSGNTIYF.

J is TRBJ2-3 and V is TRBV7-9; 7 nucleotides match TRBD1. J was trimmed by 6 bases and V by 8 bases; bases with no gene match: 8. Germline assignment: CDR1 SEHNR and CDR2 FQNEAQ (reference sequence). The CDR3 runs to 13 residues. The CDR3 region has the DNA TGTGCCAGCGGGGGCGCCAGGGGGGATACGCAGTATTTT. Amino acid sequence: CASGGARGDTQYF.

The rearrangement links TRBV10-3 to TRBJ1-3; D remains ambiguous. Between the trimmed V and J ends, which lost 7 bases and 0 bases, there was a span of 4 bases. The germline V gene has CDR1 ENHRY and CDR2 SYGVKD. The CDR3 length is 12 residues. The CDR3 protein is CAITGSGNTIYF. CDR3 nucleotides: TGTGCCATCACAGGCTCTGGAAACACCATATATTTT.

This chain joins TRBV7-3 and TRBJ2-1, with TRBD2 as a possible D gene (7 bases). The CDR3 has 14 amino acids. Germline V gene lookup returns CDR1 SGHTA and CDR2 FQGTGA. V dropped 7 bases and J dropped 5 bases, with 15 bases sitting between them. The CDR3 protein is CASTPGGPNNEQFF. The CDR3 nucleotides read TGTGCCAGCACCCCGGGGGGCCCCAACAATGAGCAGTTCTTC.

The chain employs TRBV11-1 and TRBJ2-7, with TRBD2 as a possible D gene (7 bases). This CDR3 is 15 amino acids long. V was pared by 5 bases and J by 4 bases, with 18 bases between. Germline values: CDR1 SGHAT, CDR2 FQDESV (reference sequence). In DNA, the CDR3 is TGTGCCAGCAGCCCGGCGGGGGCTTCGTGGTACGAGCAGTACTTC. Amino acids: CASSPAGASWYEQYF.

The chain carries TRBV4-1 and TRBJ2-2; 8 bases are a match to TRBD2. Germline CDR1 reads MGHRA; CDR2 reads YSYEKL. The CDR3 length is 16 residues. Losses at the gene ends were 3 bases for V and 1 base for J; bases not matched to a gene: 4. The CDR3 here is CASSHPAGGNTGELFF. DNA of the CDR3: TGCGCCAGCAGCCACCCCGCGGGAGGGAACACCGGGGAGCTGTTTTTT.

The CDR3 bases are TGCGCCATCGGTGATGGAAGGGGCACTGAAGCTTTCTTT. Translation: CAIGDGRGTEAFF. V and J are TRBV5-1 and TRBJ1-1, with a possible D match to TRBD1 (5 bases). CDR1 SGHRS and CDR2 YFSETQ come from the germline V gene. V was shortened by 9 bases and J by 4 bases, with 16 bases between the two germline ends. The CDR3 spans 13 residues.

In its sample, this clone was seen a few times. V and J are TRBV2 and TRBJ2-3; 9 bases align to TRBD2. With 4 bases clipped from V and 2 bases from J, the junction kept 4 bases outside the gene matches. The CDR3 runs 15 residues. Germline values: CDR1 SNHLY, CDR2 FYNNEI. The CDR3 DNA reads TGTGCCAGCAGTGTGACTAGCGGATACACAGATACGCAGTATTTT. Its translation: CASSVTSGYTDTQYF.

The rearrangement uses TRBV3-1 (or the pseudogene TRBV3-2) and TRBJ1-2; TRBD1 matches at 8 bases. The J segment lost 8 bases and the V segment lost 2 bases, leaving 7 bases of the junction unmatched. The CDR3 totals 14 residues. Germline loops: CDR1 LGHDT, CDR2 YNNKEL (reference sequence). The CDR3 spells CASSQTARDRGYTF. CDR3 in DNA: TGTGCCAGCAGCCAAACGGCCAGGGACAGGGGCTACACCTTC.

The J gene is TRBJ2-7, the V gene TRBV7-2; 7 bases are shared with TRBD1. Germline lookup yields CDR1 SGHTA and CDR2 FQGNSA. The CDR3 sequence is 17 residues long. V was clipped by 5 bases and J by 4 bases; unmatched bases: 17. The CDR3 reads CASSRAGTVLVRYEQYF. The CDR3 nucleotides are TGTGCCAGCAGCAGGGCCGGGACAGTGCTGGTGAGGTACGAGCAGTACTTC.

A remark on this clone: The sample carries other DNA sequences with the same CDR3. CDR3 region: CASGLAGTDTQYF. The CDR3, as DNA: TGTGCTAGTGGTTTGGCCGGCACAGATACGCAGTATTTT. The V call is TRBV12-5, the J call TRBJ2-3; D ambiguous. CDR3 length: 13 amino acids. Germline CDR1 is LGHNT and CDR2 is FRNRAP. The germline V and J ends were trimmed by 1 base and 1 base, with 3 bases remaining between them.

The CDR3 is CASSAGTGPGELFF. The DNA of the CDR3 is TGTGCCAGCAGTGCGGGGACAGGGCCCGGGGAGCTGTTTTTT. This chain joins TRBV2 and TRBJ2-2; 9 bases agree with TRBD1. This CDR3 has 14 residues. Germline V CDR1 and CDR2: SNHLY, FYNNEI. V was pared by 4 bases and J by 6 bases, with 3 bases of the junction left unmatched.

The CDR3 DNA reads TGCGCCAGCAGCCCGGACACAGGGTCTCATGGCTACACCTTC. Protein sequence: CASSPDTGSHGYTF. The V gene is TRBV4-1, the J gene TRBJ1-2; D is perhaps TRBD1 (6 bases). This CDR3 has 14 residues. Trimming took 4 bases from V and 6 from J, leaving 15 bases between them. The germline CDR1 and CDR2 sequences are MGHRA and YSYEKL.

This CDR3 reads CASSVGLAGETQYF. DNA for the CDR3: TGTGCCAGCAGCGTGGGACTAGCGGGAGAGACCCAGTACTTC. This rearrangement joins TRBV9 to TRBJ2-5; 12 bases match TRBD2. Trimming at V came to 2 bases and at J to 4 bases, leaving 0 bases not matched to a gene. This CDR3 contains 14 residues. Germline-derived CDR1 and CDR2 are SGDLS and YYNGEE.

The chain employs TRBV7-6 and TRBJ1-5; a possible D gene is TRBD1 (5 bases). CDR3 size: 13 residues. Germline V gene sequence: CDR1 SGHVS, CDR2 FNYEAQ. V was cut by 3 bases and J by 8 bases, with 11 bases left in between. Here the CDR3 reads CASSLGGGKPQHF. As DNA, the CDR3 is TGTGCCAGCAGCTTGGGGGGTGGGAAGCCCCAGCATTTT.

This clone was detected a few times. The V call is TRBV12-3 or TRBV12-4, the J call TRBJ1-2; D not resolved. Deletions cut 7 bases from V and 9 bases from J, with 15 bases between. The CDR3 extends over 12 amino acids. The DNA of the CDR3 is TGTGCCAGCAAAGCCGGAGGTCTTAGCTACACCTTC. Residues: CASKAGGLSYTF.

This sequence joins TRBV5-6 and TRBJ1-2, with 7 bases identical to TRBD1. This CDR3 is built from 14 residues. The germline V gene encodes CDR1 SGHDT and CDR2 YYEEEE. Losses at the gene ends were 2 bases for V and 2 bases for J; bases not matched to a gene: 3. Here the CDR3 DNA reads TGTGCCAGCAGCTTACAGGGGTTGAACTATGGCTACACCTTC. This gives the protein CASSLQGLNYGYTF. The full variable domain, rest sourced from reference TRBV5-6 and TRBJ1-2, is DAGVTQSPTHLIKTRGQQVTLRCSPKSGHDTVSWYQQALGQGPQFIFQYYEEEERQRGNFPDRFSGHQFPNYSSELNVNALLLGDSALYLCASSLQGLNYGYTFGSGTRLTVV.

This clone was counted at least ten times. This chain joins TRBV4-2 and TRBJ1-1; perhaps TRBD1 as D (5 bases). The germline V and J ends were trimmed by 3 bases and 1 base, with 6 bases remaining between them. This CDR3 has 13 residues. In germline, CDR1 is LGHNA, CDR2 YNFKEQ. CDR3 residues: CASSQTENTEAFF. Written as DNA, the CDR3 is TGTGCCAGCAGCCAGACAGAGAACACTGAAGCTTTCTTT.